This is a list of T cell receptor beta chains from one sample in a study of blood T cell repertoires in COVID-19. Clones were read by immunoSEQ multiplex PCR, and TCRdb kept only the in-frame ones, dropping some. There are 150,000 to 200,000 clones in the sample; approximately 90% occur only once, and approximately 6.5% lies in the top ten. Input material: peripheral blood. These receptors all stem from a woman older than 75 in a cohort sampled during active or convalescent COVID-19. The CDR3 runs from the conserved cysteine through the conserved F or W. The D gene is left open where the match is weak. Not every row has a clone size; where given, it reads once, few, many or a size class.

v_gene	j_gene	d_gene	abundance	CDR3nt	CDR3aa
TRBV3-1/TRBV3-2	TRBJ2-5	TRBD2	.	TGTGCCAGCAGCCTCCTCCGGGGGACTAGCGGGAGAGAAGAGACCCAGTACTTC	CASSLLRGTSGREETQYF
TRBV11-2	TRBJ2-5	.	.	TGTGCCACCAACGACGCTGGGACATTGAGAGAGACCCAGTACTTC	CATNDAGTLRETQYF
TRBV28	TRBJ2-3	TRBD2	.	TGTGCCAGCGGACTAGCGGGAGGCGGAGATACGCAGTATTTT	CASGLAGGGDTQYF
TRBV11-2	TRBJ2-1	.	.	TGTGCCAGCAGCTTAGTAGGGGCCAGATACAATGAGCAGTTCTTC	CASSLVGARYNEQFF
TRBV30	TRBJ1-2	TRBD1	few	TGTGCCTGGAGGACAGGGGGAGGGGGCTACACCTTC	CAWRTGGGGYTF
TRBV7-2	TRBJ2-5	TRBD1	.	TGTGCCAGCAGCTCCCCCTCGGGACAGGGTTTAGAGACCCAGTACTTC	CASSSPSGQGLETQYF
TRBV5-4	TRBJ2-1	TRBD2	.	TGTGCCAGCAACCAACTAGCGGGAGACCACAATGAGCAGTTCTTC	CASNQLAGDHNEQFF
TRBV10-3	TRBJ2-4	.	.	TGTGCCATCAGTGAGTCGGGGGCTAGAGCAGGGGTGTACTTC	CAISESGARAGVYF
TRBV19	TRBJ2-2	TRBD2	once	TGTGCCAGTAGTATGCTAGCGGGACGGACCGGGGAGCTGTTTTTT	CASSMLAGRTGELFF
TRBV5-6	TRBJ1-3	.	.	TGTGCCAGCAGCTTGGGCCCGGAGGTTGGCTTTGCTGGAAACACCATATATTTT	CASSLGPEVGFAGNTIYF
TRBV21-1	TRBJ2-1	.	once	TGTGCCAGCAGCAATTCACCCGGGACAGGGGTGGATGAGCAGTTCTTC	CASSNSPGTGVDEQFF
TRBV6-2/TRBV6-3	TRBJ2-5	TRBD2	many	TGTGCCAGCAGTTACCTGGCGGGGGGGCATGAGCAAGAGACCCAGTACTTC	CASSYLAGGHEQETQYF
TRBV7-9	TRBJ2-5	TRBD2	.	TGTGCCAGCAGCTTAGCAGGGACTAGCGGGATCGTAGGAGAGACCCAGTACTTC	CASSLAGTSGIVGETQYF
TRBV11-2	TRBJ2-1	.	few	TGTGCCAGCAGCTTAGGAGCTCGGGTACTAGAAAGCGACAATGAGCAGTTCTTC	CASSLGARVLESDNEQFF
TRBV2	TRBJ1-1	.	.	TGTGCCAGCAGTGATCGGGGGGTCGGCACTGAAGCTTTCTTT	CASSDRGVGTEAFF
TRBV6-5	TRBJ1-2	TRBD1	.	TGTGCCAGCAGTTACTTGGGGACAGGGGGCTATTATGGCTACACCTTC	CASSYLGTGGYYGYTF
TRBV2	TRBJ1-5	.	.	TGTGCCAGCAGGTCAGACACGGATCAGCCCCAGCATTTT	CASRSDTDQPQHF
TRBV6-1	TRBJ2-1	.	.	TGTGCCAGCAGTGAGGATACCAGGGTTTACTGGTCCTACAATGAGCAGTTCTTC	CASSEDTRVYWSYNEQFF
TRBV29-1	TRBJ2-3	TRBD2	.	TGCAGCGTCGAAGTTAGCGGGAGTTGGACAGATACGCAGTATTTT	CSVEVSGSWTDTQYF
TRBV3-1/TRBV3-2	TRBJ1-6	.	.	TGTGCCAGCAGCCCAATCCTCGCCGGTTATAATTCACCCCTCCACTTT	CASSPILAGYNSPLHF
TRBV27	TRBJ2-1	TRBD1	.	TGTGCCAGCAGTATCGACAGGGGCGGGAATGAGCAGTTCTTC	CASSIDRGGNEQFF
TRBV27	TRBJ2-5	.	.	TGTGCCAGCAGCACCGAGGCCCGAATGACCCAGTACTTC	CASSTEARMTQYF